What follows are 2 T cell receptor beta chains derived from one specimen sequenced in a study of read filtering for tumor transcriptome and immune sequencing. From roughly 390 ng of RNA, a library with molecular barcoded alpha/delta and beta/gamma adaptors was made. MiXCR, run by TCRdb on the reads, gives a single entry per CDR3 protein. The table has around 50,000 distinct CDR3 sequences, 12% seen once. The sequenced material came from a population of CD138-negative cells sorted from bone marrow. These receptor sequences come from a donor at least 40 years old with multiple myeloma.

This clonotype was detected ten times or more. The CDR3 DNA is TGTGCCAGCTCACCCTATCCGGACCCGGCTAACTATGGCTACACCTTC. This sequence encodes CASSPYPDPANYGYTF. The chain carries TRBV18 and TRBJ1-2; D gene uncertain. Germline CDR1 reads KGHSH; CDR2 reads LQKENI. V gave up 3 bases and J gave up 0 bases, with 14 bases separating them. The length of the CDR3 is 16 residues.

Ten or more counts support this clonotype. The chain has TRBV10-1 and TRBJ2-5, with 7 bases lining up with TRBD1. Germline CDR1 is WNHNN and CDR2 is SYGVQD (reference sequence). The ends lost 10 bases at V and 5 bases at J; junction bases unmatched: 10. The CDR3 is 13 residues long. DNA of the CDR3: TGCGCCACCTCCTTGGACAGGTGGGAGACCCAGTACTTC. Encoded protein: CATSLDRWETQYF.